The T cell receptor (beta chain) under discussion was sequenced for a study of neurological immune-mediated disorders. This clonotype was seen many times. Noted time point: longitudinal time-point 3. TCRdb independently ran MiXCR on the 5' RACE reads; one entry per CDR3 protein. The sample has around 100,000 distinct CDR3 sequences, 11% seen once; the top ten hold more than 2.5%. There are 15 residues in the CDR3. Looked up from germline, CDR1 is SQVTM and CDR2 is ANQGSEA. The V segment lost 3 bases and the J segment 3 bases; nucleotides outside the gene matches: 9. Sequencing used PBMCs. The sequence came from a female donor with HTLV-1-associated myelopathy (HAM/TSP). The V and J genes are TRBV29-1 and TRBJ2-7; 9 bases line up with TRBD2. The CDR3 loop is CSVDAIAGANYEQYF. CDR3 DNA sequence: TGCAGCGTTGACGCTATAGCGGGGGCTAACTACGAGCAGTACTTC.